The rows below give T cell receptor beta chains drawn from one sample of a study of cytomegalovirus exposure and HLA in healthy donors. TCRdb's copy holds only in-frame clones and misses some; the assay was immunoSEQ multiplex PCR. This sample has fewer than 250,000 clones, with around four fifths found just once. Material: PBMCs. The receptors were sampled from a male donor in good health and CMV-seronegative. The CDR3 runs from the conserved cysteine through the conserved F or W. Each record gives: CDR3 length, J gene, V gene, clone size, D gene, CDR3 DNA, CDR3 protein. A D gene is named only where the DNA matches it firmly. Clone sizes are given selectively: once, few, many, or a class where the clone is expanded.

17 TRBJ2-7 TRBV27 NA NA TGTGCCAGCAGTTCGGCTCCCGGGACAAAAGAAATCTACGAGCAGTACTTC CASSSAPGTKEIYEQYF
11 TRBJ1-1 TRBV28 few NA TGTGCCAGCAGGCCTACCGCGGAAGCTTTCTTT CASRPTAEAFF
11 TRBJ2-7 TRBV7-9 NA NA TGTGCCAGCACCCTAGGAAGCGAGCAGTACTTC CASTLGSEQYF
15 TRBJ2-7 TRBV28 NA NA TGTGCCAGCAGTTTCCGGGGATGGGGGGGCAACGAGCAGTACTTC CASSFRGWGGNEQYF
18 TRBJ2-2 TRBV4-2 NA TRBD2 TGTGCCAGCAGCCATCCTACGACCGGGACTAGCGCCCCCGGGGAGCTGTTTTTT CASSHPTTGTSAPGELFF
14 TRBJ2-2 TRBV11-2 NA NA TGTGCCAGCAGCTGGGGACTCAACACCGGGGAGCTGTTTTTT CASSWGLNTGELFF
13 TRBJ2-7 TRBV5-6 NA TRBD1 TGTGCCAGCAGCTGGACAGGGGGCCGGGAGCAGTACTTC CASSWTGGREQYF
15 TRBJ2-7 TRBV28 NA TRBD1 TGTGCCAGCAGGCCGCACAGGGGGCGCGGGCACGAGCAGTACTTC CASRPHRGRGHEQYF
17 TRBJ2-3 TRBV9 NA NA TGTGCCAGCAGCGTAGCTTCTCGGGGAGGGGGGGCAGATACGCAGTATTTT CASSVASRGGGADTQYF
12 TRBJ2-7 TRBV28 NA NA TGTGCCAGCGCCGCCCTGAGCTACGAGCAGTACTTC CASAALSYEQYF
14 TRBJ2-7 TRBV15 once NA TGTGCCACCAGCAGAGTGTCCGGAGACTACGAGCAGTACTTC CATSRVSGDYEQYF
14 TRBJ2-7 TRBV14 NA TRBD2 TGTGCCAGCAGCCGGACTAGCGGGGCCTACGAGCAGTACTTC CASSRTSGAYEQYF
13 TRBJ2-1 TRBV7-9 few NA TGTGCCACCGGGACACCCAACTACAATGAGCAGTTCTTC CATGTPNYNEQFF
16 TRBJ1-2 TRBV18 once NA TGTGCCAGCTCAGAACTACAGGGATCCGCTAACTATGGCTACACCTTC CASSELQGSANYGYTF
14 TRBJ1-2 TRBV7-6 NA TRBD1 TGTGCCAGCAGCTTAGGGACAGGGGTCTATGGCTACACCTTC CASSLGTGVYGYTF
15 TRBJ2-2 TRBV7-7 NA TRBD2 TGTGCCAGCAGCTCGGGACTAGCGGGAGCTGGGGAGCTGTTTTTT CASSSGLAGAGELFF
17 TRBJ1-1 TRBV4-1 NA NA TGCGCCAGCAGCCAAGTTACGCGGGTAGGGATGAACACTGAAGCTTTCTTT CASSQVTRVGMNTEAFF
13 TRBJ1-2 TRBV5-4 once TRBD1 TGTGCCAGCAGCTCGGACAGGGAGGGCGGCTACACCTTC CASSSDREGGYTF
16 TRBJ2-1 TRBV9 NA TRBD2 TGTGCCAGCAGCGTAGGATTACTAGCGGGAGACAATGAGCAGTTCTTC CASSVGLLAGDNEQFF
18 TRBJ1-2 TRBV9 NA TRBD1 TGTGCCAGCAGCCCCGCCGAGTCGGGACAGGGGGCGCGATATGGCTACACCTTC CASSPAESGQGARYGYTF
15 TRBJ2-1 TRBV7-9 NA TRBD2 TGTGCCAGCAGACCCAGCGGGAGCTCCTACAATGAGCAGTTCTTC CASRPSGSSYNEQFF
16 TRBJ1-1 TRBV7-8 NA TRBD1 TGTGCCAGCAGCTTAGAGGGACAGGGGGGAGGGACTGAAGCTTTCTTT CASSLEGQGGGTEAFF
12 TRBJ2-1 TRBV5-6 few NA TGTGCCAGCAGCCCCGGAGCACACGAGCAGTTCTTC CASSPGAHEQFF
14 TRBJ2-3 TRBV25-1 NA TRBD2 TGTGCCAGCAATGGTGGGAGGGCTGAAGATACGCAGTATTTT CASNGGRAEDTQYF
14 TRBJ1-1 TRBV5-8 NA NA TGTGCCAGCAGCACCCCGGTTATGAACACTGAAGCTTTCTTT CASSTPVMNTEAFF
16 TRBJ2-2 TRBV14 NA NA TGTGCCAGCAGCCCCTCTAGGATCCCGGTTTTAGGGGAGCTGTTTTTT CASSPSRIPVLGELFF
13 TRBJ2-7 TRBV27 NA NA TGTGCCAGCAGCAATAACCCCCACATCGAGCAGTACTTC CASSNNPHIEQYF
16 TRBJ2-7 TRBV5-5 NA NA TGTGCCAGCAGTCTGGGGTTGAGCGGAGAGCGGGTCGAGCAGTACTTC CASSLGLSGERVEQYF
15 TRBJ1-1 TRBV2 NA TRBD1 TGTGCCAGCAGATTGACAGGGGTGGAAGACACTGAAGCTTTCTTT CASRLTGVEDTEAFF
15 TRBJ2-2 TRBV27 once TRBD2 TGTGCCAGCAGTCTGCGGCGGGAGGTCACCGGGGAGCTGTTTTTT CASSLRREVTGELFF
18 TRBJ2-6 TRBV18 NA NA TGTGCCAGCTCAGCTTCCGGGACATTGCTTGCTGGGGCCAACGTCCTGACTTTC CASSASGTLLAGANVLTF
16 TRBJ1-2 TRBV28 NA NA TGTGCCAGCAGTTTCAGCTTCAGGGGTCGAAACTATGGCTACACCTTC CASSFSFRGRNYGYTF
16 TRBJ2-1 TRBV9 NA TRBD2 TGTGCCAGCAGCCCCCTCGGGACTAGCGAGTCCAATGAGCAGTTCTTC CASSPLGTSESNEQFF
12 TRBJ2-1 TRBV6-5 NA NA TGTGCCAGCAGCCGTGACAGAAATGAGCAGTTCTTC CASSRDRNEQFF
13 TRBJ1-1 TRBV2 NA TRBD1 TGTGCCAGCAACGTCGGGACAGTGACTGAAGCTTTCTTT CASNVGTVTEAFF
17 TRBJ2-4 TRBV5-1 NA TRBD1 TGCGCCAGCAGCTTGGCGGGACAGGGCTTACCATTAAACATTCAGTACTTC CASSLAGQGLPLNIQYF
16 TRBJ2-1 TRBV5-1 NA TRBD1 TGCGCCAGCAGCTCGACTGGAAGGCAGGGGGCAGTTGAGCAGTTCTTC CASSSTGRQGAVEQFF
14 TRBJ2-5 TRBV5-6 NA NA TGTGCCAGCAGCTTTGGCACTGAGGTAGAGACCCAGTACTTC CASSFGTEVETQYF
12 TRBJ2-5 TRBV18 NA TRBD1 TGTGCCAGCTCAAGGGACAGGGAAGTCCAGTACTTC CASSRDREVQYF